A single sample is the source of the 4 T cell receptor beta chains below, sequenced in a study of shared clonotypes between healthy human individuals. TCRdb's copy holds only in-frame clones and misses some; the assay was immunoSEQ multiplex PCR. The sample shows 400,000 to 600,000 clones, around 75% of them seen only once. Input material: PBMCs. Receptor source: a woman between 40 and 50 years old in good health. Some clones in this sample may be carry-over from other donors' samples.

This clone occurred once. This chain uses TRBV27 with TRBJ2-1; no clear D. The CDR3 is made up of 15 amino acids. V lost 5 bases to trimming and J lost 0 bases, with 11 bases between them. Germline lookup yields CDR1 MNHEY and CDR2 SMNVEV (reference sequence). The CDR3 nucleotides read TGTGCCAGCAGTCCAGACACCTACTCCTACAATGAGCAGTTCTTC. Encoded protein: CASSPDTYSYNEQFF.

J is TRBJ2-3 and V is TRBV5-1; 9 bases match TRBD2. Germline V gene data show CDR1 as SGHRS and CDR2 as YFSETQ. The CDR3 totals 15 residues. V lost 2 bases to trimming and J lost 1 base; unmatched junction nucleotides: 2. This CDR3 reads CASSFSGSGTDTQYF. DNA for the CDR3: TGCGCCAGCAGCTTTAGCGGGAGCGGCACAGATACGCAGTATTTT.

This clone was recorded once. The chain uses TRBV28 and TRBJ2-7; no definite D call. CDR1 MDHEN and CDR2 SYDVKM come from the germline V gene. This CDR3 region has 14 residues. Trimming stripped 6 bases from V and 2 bases from J, with 14 bases between. The CDR3 here is CASRRPITAYEQYF. The CDR3 DNA is TGTGCCAGCAGAAGACCCATTACCGCCTACGAGCAGTACTTC.

The chain employs TRBV5-8 and TRBJ1-1; TRBD1 aligns across 8 bases. The CDR3 extends over 13 amino acids. Looked up from germline, CDR1 is SGHTS and CDR2 is YDEGEE. The V and J ends lost 6 bases and 5 bases, in that order; junction bases with no gene match: 6. The CDR3 sequence is CASTRTGGTEAFF. CDR3 in DNA: TGTGCCAGCACGCGAACAGGGGGGACTGAAGCTTTCTTT. Drawing the rest from reference TRBV5-8 and TRBJ1-1, the complete variable domain is EAGVTQSPTHLIKTRGQQATLRCSPISGHTSVYWYQQALGLGLQFLLWYDEGEERNRGNFPPRFSGRQFPNYSSELNVNALELEDSALYLCASTRTGGTEAFFGQGTRLTVV.